Each of the 17 T cell receptor beta chains below was sequenced from the same sample in a study of molecular identifiers for immune sequencing clone quantification. Each CDR3 protein gets one entry after TCRdb re-called the PCR reads with MiXCR. This sample has about 300,000 distinct CDR3 sequences; 20% to 25% occur once, and the top ten carry approximately 0.85%. The sample was naive CD8+ T cells from blood, with Jurkat cell RNA spiked in. Sample subset: FACS-sorted CD8+CD4-CCR7+CD45RA+ naive T cells. The source of these receptors is a human donor in good health. Some libraries in this study had Jurkat cell RNA spiked in.

This clonotype was picked up many times. J is TRBJ2-7 and V is TRBV5-6; 9 bases map to TRBD1. CDR3 length: 16 amino acids. Per the germline V gene, CDR1 is SGHDT and CDR2 is YYEEEE. V shed 0 bases and J 2 bases; nucleotides not matched to a gene: 6. CDR3 bases: TGTGCCAGCAGCTTGGGGGGGACAGGGCCCGCCTACGAGCAGTACTTC. Translating it yields CASSLGGTGPAYEQYF.

To note about this clonotype: A read error may be the cause here, since a much bigger clone is one base away. This chain connects TRBV20-1 to TRBJ2-1; D is uncertain. Germline V gene data show CDR1 as DFQATT and CDR2 as SNEGSKA (reference sequence). This CDR3 spans 15 amino acids. CDR3 sequence (DNA): TGCAGTGCTAGAGGAGTCTTTAGCTCCTACAATGGGCAGTTCTTC. It translates to CSARGVFSSYNGQFF.

The rearrangement links TRBV13 to TRBJ1-4; TRBD1 matches 9 bases. Germline V lookup: CDR1 PRHDT, CDR2 FYEKMQ (reference sequence). The CDR3 has 15 residues. V shed 1 base and J 7 bases; nucleotides not matched to a gene: 4. Here the CDR3 DNA reads TGTGCCAGCAGCTTAGTCGGGACAGGGAGTGAAAAACTGTTTTTT. Translation gives CASSLVGTGSEKLFF.

This clonotype appeared a few times. The chain joins TRBV27 to TRBJ2-7; D remains ambiguous. This CDR3 has 15 amino acids. Per germline, CDR1 MNHEY and CDR2 SMNVEV (reference sequence). The V and J ends lost 6 bases and 6 bases respectively, with 21 bases between them. CDR3 residues: CASSQVDNPSPEQYF. CDR3 coding DNA: TGTGCCAGCAGCCAAGTGGATAACCCTTCACCCGAGCAGTACTTC.

This clonotype was counted at least ten times. The V gene is TRBV20-1, the J gene TRBJ1-6, with D uncertain. Germline V lookup: CDR1 DFQATT, CDR2 SNEGSKA (reference sequence). V was cut by 5 bases and J by 10 bases, with 9 bases left in between. CDR3 length: 11 amino acids. This CDR3 is CSAAQSSPLHF. CDR3 coding DNA: TGCAGTGCTGCCCAGTCATCACCCCTCCACTTT.

Turning to this clonotype: It may be a read error: a sequence one base away is much more abundant. The CDR3, as DNA: TGCGCCAGCAGCCAGGTAGTTCATCTGAACACTGAAGCTTTCTTT. Its protein product is CASSQVVHLNTEAFF. The rearrangement joins TRBV4-1 to TRBJ1-1; no firm D call. The CDR3 loop spans 15 amino acids. Trimming cost V 3 bases and J 0 bases, with 11 bases left between them. Germline V gives CDR1 MGHRA, CDR2 YSYEKL.

With regard to this clonotype: A much more abundant neighbour one base away suggests this may be a read error. Since no conserved phenylalanine or tryptophan closes the CDR3, a read error is the likely cause. The V call is TRBV5-3, the J call TRBJ1-1; possibly TRBD1 for D (6 bases). TRBV5-3 has ORF status, its function being uncertain. The CDR3 is 15 amino acids. CDR3 sequence: CASSLALPQGYEAFL. CDR3 nucleotides: TGTGCCAGCAGCTTGGCCCTACCACAGGGATATGAAGCTTTCCTT.

A remark on this clonotype: This may arise from a read error, as a much more abundant clone is one base away. The V call is TRBV2, the J call TRBJ2-7; tentatively, D is TRBD2 (6 bases). The germline V gene has CDR1 SNHLY and CDR2 FYNNEI. CDR3 length: 13 amino acids. Trimming left V 10 bases short and J 2 bases short, with 15 bases between. The CDR3 loop reads CANRWSGAYEQYF. The CDR3, as DNA: TGTGCCAACCGTTGGTCGGGGGCCTACGAGCAGTACTTC.

This clonotype was found a few times. The chain recombines TRBV20-1 with TRBJ2-7, with 11 bases identical to TRBD2. The germline V gene has CDR1 DFQATT and CDR2 SNEGSKA (reference sequence). V shed 2 bases, J shed 0 bases, and the junction held 3 bases outside the gene matches. The CDR3 is made up of 15 amino acids. The CDR3 region is CSARPGLAVSYEQYF. CDR3 bases: TGCAGTGCTAGACCGGGACTAGCGGTCTCCTACGAGCAGTACTTC.

This clonotype was seen repeatedly, ten times or more. This CDR3 reads CASSCQVSLSNQPQHF. The CDR3 nucleotides are TGCGCCAGCAGCTGCCAAGTATCTCTTAGCAATCAGCCCCAGCATTTT. V is TRBV5-1 and J is TRBJ1-5; D unclear. The germline V gene has CDR1 SGHRS and CDR2 YFSETQ. The V end was cut by 3 bases, the J end by 0 bases, with 13 bases between. The CDR3 extends over 16 amino acids.

This clonotype was seen many times. The V call is TRBV12-3 or TRBV12-4, the J call TRBJ2-3; TRBD1 matches at 7 bases. Unmatched junction bases numbered 6, after V lost 9 bases and J lost 3 bases. CDR3 length: 13 residues. This CDR3 is CASRRGSTDTQYF. The CDR3 DNA sequence: TGTGCCAGTCGCAGGGGGTCAACAGATACGCAGTATTTT.

The V call is TRBV10-1, the J call TRBJ2-7, with 9 bases aligning to TRBD1. The V gene's germline CDR1 is WNHNN and CDR2 SYGVQD (reference sequence). This CDR3 has 14 amino acids. V was pared by 6 bases and J by 2 bases, with 5 bases of the junction left unmatched. The CDR3 reads CASSKGQGAYEQYF. The CDR3 DNA reads TGCGCCAGCAGCAAGGGACAGGGTGCCTACGAGCAGTACTTC.

This clonotype was recorded at least ten times. This chain joins TRBV27 and TRBJ2-7; no definite D call. Germline V lookup: CDR1 MNHEY, CDR2 SMNVEV (reference sequence). The CDR3 sequence is 13 residues long. The V and J ends lost 5 bases and 1 base respectively, with 9 bases between them. The chain's CDR3 is CASSVGVSYEQYF. DNA for the CDR3: TGTGCCAGCAGTGTAGGAGTGTCCTACGAGCAGTACTTC.

The chain couples TRBV27 to TRBJ2-7, with D possibly being TRBD1 (5 bases). V was trimmed by 8 bases and J by 2 bases, leaving 16 bases between them. CDR1 and CDR2 from the germline V gene are MNHEY and SMNVEV (reference sequence). The CDR3 sequence is 14 residues long. CDR3 in DNA: TGTGCCAGCTCCGAGATAGGGGTCACCTACGAGCAGTACTTC. Protein sequence: CASSEIGVTYEQYF.

The chain recombines TRBV6-5 with TRBJ2-3, with no clear D. Germline CDR1 reads MNHEY; CDR2 reads SVGAGI. The V end lost 8 bases, the J end lost 0 bases, and 15 bases lay between the germline ends. This CDR3 region has 15 residues. The CDR3 here is CASGNLRASTDTQYF. CDR3 DNA sequence: TGTGCCAGCGGGAACTTGAGAGCTAGCACAGATACGCAGTATTTT.

V is TRBV4-3 and J is TRBJ2-3; the D gene is possibly TRBD1 (5 bases). The CDR3 sequence is 16 residues long. V lost 0 bases and J lost 4, with 14 bases in between. CDR1 and CDR2 from the germline V gene are LGHNA and YSLEER. The CDR3 sequence is CASSQDRNRRSDTQYF. DNA of the CDR3: TGCGCCAGCAGCCAAGATCGAAACAGGCGGTCAGATACGCAGTATTTT.

The chain couples TRBV6-2 or TRBV6-3 to TRBJ2-7, with TRBD1 as a possible D gene (6 bases). There are 14 residues in the CDR3. V lost 0 bases and J 0 bases, leaving 6 bases between the germline ends. Germline assignment: CDR1 MNHEY and CDR2 SVGEGT. The CDR3 DNA reads as TGTGCCAGCAGTTACTCGGGACACTCCTACGAGCAGTACTTC. As protein: CASSYSGHSYEQYF.